The entry below describes one TCR beta chain. The antigen remains unidentified. This sample is part of a study of CXCR3-negative and CXCR3-positive naive CD8 T cells. The germline V gene encodes CDR1 LNHNV and CDR2 YYDKDF (reference sequence). The CDR3 is made up of 14 amino acids. Through 5' RACE with UMI labels, the TRB cDNA libraries were prepared. TCRdb re-called the 5' RACE reads and shows each CDR3 protein once, DNA omitted. The listing contains under 150,000 distinct CDR3 sequences. Study-level findings and limits: A higher hydrophobicity marked the TRB CDR3s of CXCR3-positive naive cells versus CXCR3-negative naive cells.

The clonotype was recovered from a human donor in good health. Some clones in this sample may be carry-over from other donors' samples. The gene calls are TRBV15 and TRBJ2-1; TCRdb calls TRBD2, which cannot be checked without DNA. Sample: naive CXCR3+ CD8+ T cells from blood. This sample's subset: CD45RO-CCR7+CD27+CD95- naive CD8+ T cells expressing CXCR3 (TNR3+). The CDR3 here is CATSSGGALHEQFF.